This is a list of T cell receptor beta chains from one sample in a study of memory CD4+ T cells and cytomegalovirus serostatus. Generated by immunoSEQ multiplex PCR, the TCRdb table keeps only in-frame clones and is missing some. This sample has approximately 47,000 clones, with under 80% found just once. Sequencing was carried out using memory CD4+ T cells from blood. These receptors all come from an adult in good health and CMV-seronegative. CDR3s include the opening cysteine and the closing phenylalanine or tryptophan. D genes are given only for firm matches. Some rows have no size entry. The others give once, few or many, or a class for an expanded clone.

abundance	j_gene	v_gene	d_gene	CDR3aa	CDR3nt
-	TRBJ2-3	TRBV28	TRBD1	CATRQGQAWMRTQYF	TGTGCCACCAGACAGGGCCAGGCTTGGATGCGCACGCAGTATTTT
-	TRBJ2-5	TRBV5-4	-	CASSHRALQETQYF	TGTGCCAGCAGCCACCGGGCCTTACAAGAGACCCAGTACTTC
-	TRBJ2-5	TRBV6-1	-	CASRGVPETQYF	TGTGCCAGCAGGGGGGTTCCGGAGACCCAGTACTTC
-	TRBJ1-4	TRBV2	-	CASNALNEKLFF	TGTGCCAGCAATGCACTTAATGAAAAACTGTTTTTT
-	TRBJ2-3	TRBV5-1	-	CASSLNPFGGTQYF	TGCGCCAGCAGCTTGAACCCCTTTGGGGGTACGCAGTATTTT
-	TRBJ1-5	TRBV5-5	-	CASSPSPRDSNQPQHF	TGTGCCAGCAGCCCCTCCCCCAGGGATAGCAATCAGCCCCAGCATTTT
-	TRBJ2-5	TRBV19	TRBD2	CASSLGTSGGLQETQYF	TGTGCCAGTAGTCTCGGGACTAGCGGGGGCCTCCAAGAGACCCAGTACTTC
-	TRBJ1-2	TRBV5-6	-	CASSSFGISEYGYTF	TGTGCCAGCAGCTCATTTGGGATCTCTGAATATGGCTACACCTTC
-	TRBJ2-1	TRBV30	-	CAWRRDFNEQFF	TGTGCCTGGAGACGCGATTTCAATGAGCAGTTCTTC
few	TRBJ2-3	TRBV7-2	TRBD2	CASSLGAGYTQYF	TGTGCCAGCAGCTTAGGAGCGGGGTATACGCAGTATTTT
-	TRBJ1-2	TRBV30	-	CAWSRDIYGYTF	TGTGCCTGGAGCCGGGACATCTATGGCTACACCTTC
-	TRBJ1-5	TRBV2	-	CASSSPMAGSFNQPQHF	TGTGCCAGCAGTTCCCCCATGGCAGGGAGTTTCAATCAGCCCCAGCATTTT
-	TRBJ2-1	TRBV21-1	-	CASSRRSGGNYCYEQFF	TGTGCCAGCAGCAGAAGGAGCGGGGGTAATTATTGTTATGAGCAGTTCTTC
-	TRBJ1-2	TRBV7-2	-	CASSLGPGRQTGGYTF	TGTGCCAGCAGCTTAGGCCCCGGACGACAGACGGGTGGCTACACCTTC
-	TRBJ2-2	TRBV4-3	-	CASGITGELFF	TGCGCCAGCGGGATCACCGGGGAGCTGTTTTTT
-	TRBJ1-1	TRBV7-2	-	CASSPGQNTEAFF	TGTGCCAGCAGCCCGGGTCAGAACACTGAAGCTTTCTTT
-	TRBJ1-6	TRBV19	-	CASSIGGEEEAYNSPLHF	TGTGCCAGTAGTATAGGGGGCGAGGAGGAAGCCTATAATTCACCCCTCCACTTT
-	TRBJ2-5	TRBV28	TRBD2	CASSLTSGGQETQYF	TGTGCCAGCAGTTTAACTAGCGGGGGACAAGAGACCCAGTACTTC
once	TRBJ1-2	TRBV5-1	TRBD1	CASSPGGTGHNYGYTF	TGCGCCAGCAGCCCGGGGGGGACAGGCCATAACTATGGCTACACCTTC
-	TRBJ2-7	TRBV11-2	TRBD2	CASSLAGARVYEQYF	TGTGCCAGCAGCCTAGCGGGGGCCAGGGTCTACGAGCAGTACTTC
once	TRBJ2-7	TRBV11-3	-	CASSLMSSDTYEQYF	TGTGCCAGCAGCTTAATGTCTAGCGACACCTACGAGCAGTACTTC
-	TRBJ1-5	TRBV4-2	TRBD1	CASSRRTGVGQPQHF	TGTGCCAGCAGCCGCCGTACAGGGGTGGGACAGCCCCAGCATTTT
few	TRBJ1-5	TRBV2	-	CASSEGDDQPQHF	TGTGCCAGCAGTGAGGGGGATGATCAGCCCCAGCATTTT
-	TRBJ2-6	TRBV27	-	CASSHRGLSTGANVLTF	TGTGCCAGCAGTCACCGGGGGCTATCGACTGGGGCCAACGTCCTGACTTTC
-	TRBJ1-5	TRBV28	-	CASSLFHSNQPQHF	TGTGCCAGCAGTTTATTCCATAGCAATCAGCCCCAGCATTTT
-	TRBJ2-1	TRBV10-2	-	CASAYFEQFF	TGCGCCAGCGCTTATTTTGAGCAGTTCTTC
-	TRBJ2-6	TRBV5-4	TRBD2	CASSLGGSSGANVLTF	TGTGCCAGCAGCTTGGGCGGGAGCTCTGGGGCCAACGTCCTGACTTTC
-	TRBJ1-4	TRBV7-6	TRBD1	CASSPTGIVEEKLFF	TGTGCCAGCAGCCCGACAGGGATAGTAGAGGAAAAACTGTTTTTT
-	TRBJ1-6	TRBV28	-	CASRGPESPLHF	TGTGCCAGTCGCGGGCCTGAATCACCCCTCCACTTT
-	TRBJ2-1	TRBV2	-	CASRGGRGVSYNEQFF	TGTGCCAGCAGGGGGGGTAGGGGCGTCTCCTACAATGAGCAGTTCTTC
-	TRBJ1-2	TRBV7-9	-	CASSTGLRGYTF	TGTGCCAGCAGTACAGGGTTGCGTGGCTACACCTTC
-	TRBJ2-7	TRBV6-6	TRBD2	CASGTSGGHSSYEQYF	TGTGCCAGCGGGACTAGCGGGGGACACAGCTCCTACGAGCAGTACTTC
-	TRBJ1-2	TRBV11-1	TRBD1	CASSEDRVEVGYTF	TGTGCCAGCAGTGAAGACAGGGTTGAGGTTGGCTACACCTTC
-	TRBJ2-3	TRBV30	TRBD2	CAWSRRTSGITDTQYF	TGTGCCTGGAGTCGACGGACTAGCGGAATCACAGATACGCAGTATTTT
medium-sized	TRBJ1-1	TRBV5-1	-	CASSLDGRRETEAFF	TGCGCCAGCAGCTTGGATGGCAGAAGGGAAACTGAAGCTTTCTTT
-	TRBJ2-2	TRBV7-3	-	CASSPLGGYTGELFF	TGTGCCAGCAGCCCCCTGGGGGGCTACACCGGGGAGCTGTTTTTT
-	TRBJ1-4	TRBV6-1	-	CASSEKGRGNEKLFF	TGTGCCAGCAGTGAAAAGGGCAGGGGTAATGAAAAACTGTTTTTT
-	TRBJ1-2	TRBV11-2	TRBD1	CASSSSGTGGLYGYTF	TGTGCCAGCAGCTCCTCCGGGACAGGGGGCCTCTATGGCTACACCTTC
-	TRBJ2-5	TRBV7-2	TRBD2	CASGSGGAWETQYF	TGTGCCAGCGGAAGCGGGGGGGCCTGGGAGACCCAGTACTTC
-	TRBJ1-2	TRBV6-5	TRBD1	CASSPRGRGSTGYTF	TGTGCCAGCAGCCCCCGGGGCAGGGGGTCGACCGGCTACACCTTC
once	TRBJ2-1	TRBV14	-	CASSQDRRAGIDEQFF	TGTGCCAGCAGCCAAGATCGGCGGGCAGGTATAGATGAGCAGTTCTTC
-	TRBJ2-3	TRBV10-2	-	CASSVGTSTDTQYF	TGCGCCAGCAGTGTCGGGACTAGCACAGATACGCAGTATTTT
-	TRBJ1-2	TRBV7-2	-	CASSPTPNYGYTF	TGTGCCAGCAGCCCGACACCAAACTATGGCTACACCTTC
-	TRBJ1-1	TRBV7-3	TRBD1	CASSPPPGTGGYTEAFF	TGTGCCAGCAGCCCGCCCCCCGGGACAGGGGGTTACACTGAAGCTTTCTTT
-	TRBJ1-1	TRBV6-6	-	CASSYSRQAHTEAFF	TGTGCCAGCAGTTACTCCAGACAGGCCCACACTGAAGCTTTCTTT
-	TRBJ2-2	TRBV7-7	-	CASSLAVNTGELFF	TGTGCCAGCAGCTTAGCGGTGAACACCGGGGAGCTGTTTTTT
-	TRBJ1-1	TRBV28	-	CASSRGGITEAFF	TGTGCCAGCAGTCGCGGTGGGATCACTGAAGCTTTCTTT
-	TRBJ2-7	TRBV30	-	CAWRGYGAAYEQYF	TGTGCCTGGAGAGGGTATGGGGCTGCCTACGAGCAGTACTTC
-	TRBJ1-1	TRBV19	-	CASSISAGFGTEAFF	TGTGCCAGTAGTATTTCCGCAGGGTTTGGCACTGAAGCTTTCTTT